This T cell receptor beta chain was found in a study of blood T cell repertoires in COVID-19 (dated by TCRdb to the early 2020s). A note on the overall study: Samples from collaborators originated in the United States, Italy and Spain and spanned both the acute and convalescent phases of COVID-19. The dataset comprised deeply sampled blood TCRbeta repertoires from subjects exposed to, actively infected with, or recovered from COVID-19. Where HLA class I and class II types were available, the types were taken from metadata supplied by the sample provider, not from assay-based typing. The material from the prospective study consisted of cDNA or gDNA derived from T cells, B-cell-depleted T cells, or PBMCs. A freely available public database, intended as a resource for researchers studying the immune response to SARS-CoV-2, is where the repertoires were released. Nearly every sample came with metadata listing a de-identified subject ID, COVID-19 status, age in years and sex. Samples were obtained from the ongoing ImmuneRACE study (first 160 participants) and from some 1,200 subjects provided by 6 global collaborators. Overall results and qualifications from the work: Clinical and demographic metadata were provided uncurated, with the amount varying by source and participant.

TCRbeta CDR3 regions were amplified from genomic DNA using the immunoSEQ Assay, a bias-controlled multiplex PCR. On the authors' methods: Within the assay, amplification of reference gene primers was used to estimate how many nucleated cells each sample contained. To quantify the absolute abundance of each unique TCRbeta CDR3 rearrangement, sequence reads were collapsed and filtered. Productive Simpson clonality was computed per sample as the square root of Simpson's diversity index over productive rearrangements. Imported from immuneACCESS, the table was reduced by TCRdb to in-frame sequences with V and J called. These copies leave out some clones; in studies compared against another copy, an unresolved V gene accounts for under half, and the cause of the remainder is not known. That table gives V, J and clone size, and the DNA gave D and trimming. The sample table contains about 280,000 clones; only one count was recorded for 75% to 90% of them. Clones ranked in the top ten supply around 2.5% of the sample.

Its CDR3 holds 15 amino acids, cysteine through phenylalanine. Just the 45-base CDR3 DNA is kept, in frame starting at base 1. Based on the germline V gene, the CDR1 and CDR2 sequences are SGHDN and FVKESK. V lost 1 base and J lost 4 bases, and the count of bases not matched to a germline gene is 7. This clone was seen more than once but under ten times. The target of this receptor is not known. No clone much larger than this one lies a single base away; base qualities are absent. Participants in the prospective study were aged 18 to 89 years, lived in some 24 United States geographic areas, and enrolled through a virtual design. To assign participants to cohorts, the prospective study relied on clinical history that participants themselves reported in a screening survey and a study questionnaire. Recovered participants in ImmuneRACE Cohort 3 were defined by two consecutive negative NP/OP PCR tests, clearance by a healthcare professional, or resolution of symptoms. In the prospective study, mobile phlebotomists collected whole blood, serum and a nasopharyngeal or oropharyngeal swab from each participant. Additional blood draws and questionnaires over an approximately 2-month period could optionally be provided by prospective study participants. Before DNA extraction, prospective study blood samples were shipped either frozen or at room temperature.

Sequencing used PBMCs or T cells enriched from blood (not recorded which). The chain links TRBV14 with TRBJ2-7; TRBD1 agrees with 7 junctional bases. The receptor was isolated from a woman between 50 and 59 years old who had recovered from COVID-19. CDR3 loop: CASSQGQGVQYEQYF. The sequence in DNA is TGTGCCAGCAGCCAAGGGCAGGGGGTGCAATACGAGCAGTACTTC.